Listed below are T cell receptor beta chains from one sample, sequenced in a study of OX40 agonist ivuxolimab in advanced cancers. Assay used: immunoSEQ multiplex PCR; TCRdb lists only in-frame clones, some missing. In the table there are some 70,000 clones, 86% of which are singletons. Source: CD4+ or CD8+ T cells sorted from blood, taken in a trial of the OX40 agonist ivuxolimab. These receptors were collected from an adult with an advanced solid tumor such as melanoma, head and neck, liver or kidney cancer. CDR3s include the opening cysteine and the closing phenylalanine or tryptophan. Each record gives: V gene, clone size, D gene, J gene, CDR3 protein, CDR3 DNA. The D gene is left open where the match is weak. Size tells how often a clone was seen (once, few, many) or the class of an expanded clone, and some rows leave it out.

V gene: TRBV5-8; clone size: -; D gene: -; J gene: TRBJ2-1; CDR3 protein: CASSPGGDGGNEQFF; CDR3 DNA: TGTGCCAGCAGCCCCGGGGGTGACGGAGGCAATGAGCAGTTCTTC
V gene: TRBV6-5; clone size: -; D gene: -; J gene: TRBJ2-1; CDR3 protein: CASSYEALYNEQFF; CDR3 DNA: TGTGCCAGCAGTTACGAGGCATTGTACAATGAGCAGTTCTTC
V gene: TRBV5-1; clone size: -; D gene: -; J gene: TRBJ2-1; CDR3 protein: CASSLAPGHNNEQFF; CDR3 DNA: TGCGCCAGCAGCTTGGCCCCGGGACATAACAATGAGCAGTTCTTC
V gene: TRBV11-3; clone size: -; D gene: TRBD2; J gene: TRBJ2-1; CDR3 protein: CASSLELANKQFF; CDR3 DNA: TGTGCCAGCAGCTTAGAACTAGCGAATAAGCAGTTCTTC
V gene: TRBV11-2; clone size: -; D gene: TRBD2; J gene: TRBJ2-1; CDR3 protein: CASSLGTSGRYNEQFF; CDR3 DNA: TGTGCCAGCAGCTTAGGGACTAGCGGGCGATACAATGAGCAGTTCTTC
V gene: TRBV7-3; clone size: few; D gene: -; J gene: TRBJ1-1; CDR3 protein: CASSDGGPEAFF; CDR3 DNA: TGTGCCAGCAGCGACGGAGGCCCTGAAGCTTTCTTT
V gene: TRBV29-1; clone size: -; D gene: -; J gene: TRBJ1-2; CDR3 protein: CSALDSYGYTF; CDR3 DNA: TGCAGCGCCCTTGACAGTTATGGCTACACCTTC
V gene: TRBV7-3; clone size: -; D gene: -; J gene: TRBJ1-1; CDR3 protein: CASSPTRGTEAFF; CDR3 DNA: TGTGCCAGCAGCCCCACCAGAGGAACTGAAGCTTTCTTT
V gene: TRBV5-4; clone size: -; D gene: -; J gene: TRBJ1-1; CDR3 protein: CASSLAAINLNTEAFF; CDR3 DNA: TGTGCCAGCAGCTTGGCGGCAATTAATCTGAACACTGAAGCTTTCTTT
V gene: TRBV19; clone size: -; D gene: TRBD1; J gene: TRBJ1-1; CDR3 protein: CASRGQFTEAFF; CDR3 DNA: TGTGCCAGTAGGGGACAGTTTACTGAAGCTTTCTTT
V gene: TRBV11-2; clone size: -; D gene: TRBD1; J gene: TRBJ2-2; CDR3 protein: CASSLGTGRTGELFF; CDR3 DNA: TGTGCCAGCAGCTTAGGGACAGGCCGCACCGGGGAGCTGTTTTTT
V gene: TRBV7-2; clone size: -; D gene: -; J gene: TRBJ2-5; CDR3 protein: CASSLEGGPRETQYF; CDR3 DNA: TGTGCCAGCAGCTTAGAGGGGGGGCCGCGAGAGACCCAGTACTTC
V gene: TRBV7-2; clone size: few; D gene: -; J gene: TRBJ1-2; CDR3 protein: CASRPDALSYGYTF; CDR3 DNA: TGTGCCAGCAGACCGGACGCACTAAGCTATGGCTACACCTTC
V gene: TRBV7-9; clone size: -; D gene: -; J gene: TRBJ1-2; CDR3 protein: CASSPGGYNYGYTF; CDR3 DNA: TGTGCCAGCAGCCCCGGGGGATATAACTATGGCTACACCTTC
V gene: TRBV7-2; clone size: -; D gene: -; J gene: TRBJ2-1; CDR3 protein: CASSSPSGGWNEQFF; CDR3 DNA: TGTGCCAGCAGCTCGCCAAGCGGTGGCTGGAATGAGCAGTTCTTC
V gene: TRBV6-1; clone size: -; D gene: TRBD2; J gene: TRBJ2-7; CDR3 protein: CASRGGGTPYEQYF; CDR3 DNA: TGTGCCAGCAGGGGCGGGGGGACCCCTTACGAGCAGTACTTC
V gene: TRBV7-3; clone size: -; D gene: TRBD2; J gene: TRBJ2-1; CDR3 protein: CASSLLAGRANEQFF; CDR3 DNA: TGTGCCAGCAGTCTACTAGCGGGGAGGGCCAATGAGCAGTTCTTC
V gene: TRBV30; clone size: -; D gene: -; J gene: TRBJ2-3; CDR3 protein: CAWSVTGGLTDTQYF; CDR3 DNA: TGTGCCTGGAGTGTAACGGGGGGCCTCACAGATACGCAGTATTTT
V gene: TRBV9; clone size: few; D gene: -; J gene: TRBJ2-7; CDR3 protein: CASSVCGTGHSSDANHEQYF; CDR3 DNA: TGTGCCAGCAGCGTATGTGGGACGGGACATAGCTCAGACGCAAACCACGAGCAGTACTTC
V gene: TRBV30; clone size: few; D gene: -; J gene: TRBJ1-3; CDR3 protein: CAWSVPRGNTIYF; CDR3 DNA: TGTGCCTGGAGTGTACCTCGGGGTAACACCATATATTTT
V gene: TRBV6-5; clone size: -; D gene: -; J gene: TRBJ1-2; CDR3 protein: CASSRKGYGYTF; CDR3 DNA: TGTGCCAGCAGTCGAAAGGGGTATGGCTACACCTTC
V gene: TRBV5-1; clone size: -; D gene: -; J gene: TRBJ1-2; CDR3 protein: CASSPPVGGEGYTF; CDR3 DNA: TGCGCCAGCAGCCCCCCGGTGGGGGGCGAGGGCTACACCTTC
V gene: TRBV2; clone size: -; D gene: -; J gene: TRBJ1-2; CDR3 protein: CARITAYMGGYTF; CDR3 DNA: TGTGCCAGAATTACGGCATATATGGGTGGCTACACCTTC
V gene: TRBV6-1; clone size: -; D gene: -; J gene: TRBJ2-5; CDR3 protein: CASSEGPPETQYF; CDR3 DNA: TGTGCCAGCAGTGAAGGCCCACCGGAGACCCAGTACTTC
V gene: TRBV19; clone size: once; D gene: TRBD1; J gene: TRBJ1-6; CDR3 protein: CASSLQGAISPLHF; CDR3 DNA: TGTGCCAGTAGTTTACAGGGGGCGATCTCACCCCTCCACTTT